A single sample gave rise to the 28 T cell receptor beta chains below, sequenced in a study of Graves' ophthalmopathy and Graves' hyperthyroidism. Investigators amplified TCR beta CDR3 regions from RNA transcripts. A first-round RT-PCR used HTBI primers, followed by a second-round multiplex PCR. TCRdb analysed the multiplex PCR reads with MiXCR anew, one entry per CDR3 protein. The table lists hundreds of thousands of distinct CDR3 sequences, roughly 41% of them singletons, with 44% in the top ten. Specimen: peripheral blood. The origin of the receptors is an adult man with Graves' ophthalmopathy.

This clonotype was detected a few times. This CDR3 is CASSLDRASTDTQYF. CDR3 in DNA: TGTGCCAGCAGCTTGGACCGGGCTAGCACAGATACGCAGTATTTT. J is TRBJ2-3 and V is TRBV2; D call uncertain. The CDR3 has 15 amino acids. The germline V and J ends were trimmed by 6 bases and 0 bases, with 13 bases remaining between them. Looked up from germline, CDR1 is SNHLY and CDR2 is FYNNEI.

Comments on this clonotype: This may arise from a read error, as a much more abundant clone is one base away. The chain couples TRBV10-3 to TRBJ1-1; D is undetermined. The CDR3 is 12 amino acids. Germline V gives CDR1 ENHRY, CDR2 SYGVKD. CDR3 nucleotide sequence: TGTGCCATCAGTGAAGTACGGGGTCCAAGGGCATTT. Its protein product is CAISEVRGPRAF.

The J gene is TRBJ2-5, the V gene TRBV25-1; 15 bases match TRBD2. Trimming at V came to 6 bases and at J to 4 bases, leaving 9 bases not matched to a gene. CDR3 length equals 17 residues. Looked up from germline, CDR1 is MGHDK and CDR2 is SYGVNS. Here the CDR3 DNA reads TGTGCCAGCAGCCCACGCGCGGGACTAGCGGGAGGAGAGACCCAGTACTTC. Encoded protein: CASSPRAGLAGGETQYF. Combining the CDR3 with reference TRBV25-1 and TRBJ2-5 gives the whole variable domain EADIYQTPRYLVIGTGKKITLECSQTMGHDKMYWYQQDPGMELHLIHYSYGVNSTEKGDLSSESTVSRIRTEHFPLTLESARPSHTSQYLCASSPRAGLAGGETQYFGPGTRLLVL.

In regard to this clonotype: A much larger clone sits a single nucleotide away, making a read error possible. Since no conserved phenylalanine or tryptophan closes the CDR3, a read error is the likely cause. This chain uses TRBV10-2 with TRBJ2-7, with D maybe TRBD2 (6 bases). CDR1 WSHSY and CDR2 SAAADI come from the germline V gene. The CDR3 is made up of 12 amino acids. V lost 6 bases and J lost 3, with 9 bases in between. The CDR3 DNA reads TGCGCCAGCAGAGGCGGGGACTACGAGCAGTACCTC. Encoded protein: CASRGGDYEQYL.

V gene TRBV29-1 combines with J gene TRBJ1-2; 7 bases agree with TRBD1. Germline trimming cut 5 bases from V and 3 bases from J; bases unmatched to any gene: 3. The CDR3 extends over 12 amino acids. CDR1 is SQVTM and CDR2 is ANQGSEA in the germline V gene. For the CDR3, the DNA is TGCAGCGTTTCAACAGGGGACTATGGCTACACCTTC. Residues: CSVSTGDYGYTF.

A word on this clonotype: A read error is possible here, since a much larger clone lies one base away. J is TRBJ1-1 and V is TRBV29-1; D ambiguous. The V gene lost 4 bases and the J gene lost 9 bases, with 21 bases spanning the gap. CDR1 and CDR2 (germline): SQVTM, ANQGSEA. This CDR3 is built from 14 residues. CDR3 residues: CSVVSQTLYDKAFF. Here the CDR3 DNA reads TGCAGCGTTGTTAGCCAGACCCTTTATGATAAAGCTTTCTTT.

CDR3: CASSDSGVQYMNTEAFF. The CDR3 nucleotides are TGTGCCAGCAGTGACTCGGGGGTACAATACATGAACACTGAAGCTTTCTTT. The chain joins TRBV2 to TRBJ1-1; tentative D call: TRBD1 (5 bases). CDR3 length equals 17 residues. Trimming removed 3 bases at V and 0 bases at J, with 17 bases between. Germline V gene data show CDR1 as SNHLY and CDR2 as FYNNEI.

DNA of the CDR3: TGCAGTGCTAGACTAACGGCCGGGGAGCTGTTTTTT. Its translation: CSARLTAGELFF. This chain links TRBV20-1 with TRBJ2-2, with D uncertain. The CDR3 spans 12 residues. Germline CDR1 DFQATT, CDR2 SNEGSKA (reference sequence). With 2 bases removed from V and 6 bases from J, the gap between germline ends came to 7 bases.

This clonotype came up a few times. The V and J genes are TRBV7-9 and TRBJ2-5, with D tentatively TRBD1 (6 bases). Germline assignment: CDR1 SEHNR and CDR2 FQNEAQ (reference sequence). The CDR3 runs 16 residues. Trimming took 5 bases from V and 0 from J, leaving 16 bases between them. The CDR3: CASSPRTDEYQETQYF. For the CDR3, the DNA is TGTGCCAGCAGCCCCCGGACAGACGAGTACCAAGAGACCCAGTACTTC.

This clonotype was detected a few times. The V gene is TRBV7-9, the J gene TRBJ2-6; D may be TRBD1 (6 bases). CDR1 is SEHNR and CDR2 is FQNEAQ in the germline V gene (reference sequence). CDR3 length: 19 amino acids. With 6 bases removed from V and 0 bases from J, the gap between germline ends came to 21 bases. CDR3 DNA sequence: TGTGCCAGCAGTTACCGCTACAGGGAGTATGACTCTGGGGCCAACGTCCTGACTTTC. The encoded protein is CASSYRYREYDSGANVLTF.

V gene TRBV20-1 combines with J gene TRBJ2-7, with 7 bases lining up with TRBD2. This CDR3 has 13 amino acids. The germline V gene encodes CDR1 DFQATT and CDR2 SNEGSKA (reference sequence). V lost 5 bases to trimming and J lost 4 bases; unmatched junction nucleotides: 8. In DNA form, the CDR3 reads TGCAGTGCTGGGGGGGGTAGCTCGTACGAGCAGTACTTC. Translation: CSAGGGSSYEQYF.

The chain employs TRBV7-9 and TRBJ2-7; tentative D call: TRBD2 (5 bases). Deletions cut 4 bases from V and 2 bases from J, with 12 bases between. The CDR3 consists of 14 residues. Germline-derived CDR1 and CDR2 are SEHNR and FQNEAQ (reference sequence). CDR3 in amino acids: CASSSGLQAYEQYF. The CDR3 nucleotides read TGTGCCAGCAGCTCTGGACTTCAAGCCTACGAGCAGTACTTC.

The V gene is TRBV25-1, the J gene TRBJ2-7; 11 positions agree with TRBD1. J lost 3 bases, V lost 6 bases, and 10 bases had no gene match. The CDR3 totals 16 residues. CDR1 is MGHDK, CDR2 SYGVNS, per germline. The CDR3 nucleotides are TGTGCCAGCAGCCAAGTACCGGGACAGGGGGTCTACGAGCAGTACTTC. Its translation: CASSQVPGQGVYEQYF.

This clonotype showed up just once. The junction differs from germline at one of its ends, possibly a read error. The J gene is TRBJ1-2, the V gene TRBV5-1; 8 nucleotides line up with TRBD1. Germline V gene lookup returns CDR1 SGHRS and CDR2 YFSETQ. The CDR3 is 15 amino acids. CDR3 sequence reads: CASRGTGATNYGYTF. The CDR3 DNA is TGTGCCAGCAGGGGGACAGGAGCAACTAACTATGGCTACACCTTC.

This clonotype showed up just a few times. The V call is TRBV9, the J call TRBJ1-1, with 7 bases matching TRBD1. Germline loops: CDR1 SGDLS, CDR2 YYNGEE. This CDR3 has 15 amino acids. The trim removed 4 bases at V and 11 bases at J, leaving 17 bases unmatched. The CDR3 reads CASSQTTGFPQMAFF. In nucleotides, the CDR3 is TGTGCCAGCAGCCAAACGACAGGGTTCCCACAGATGGCTTTCTTT.

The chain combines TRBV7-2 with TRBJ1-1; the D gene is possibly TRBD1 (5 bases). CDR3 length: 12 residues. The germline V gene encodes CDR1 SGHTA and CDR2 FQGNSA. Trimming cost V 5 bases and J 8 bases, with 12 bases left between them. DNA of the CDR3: TGTGCCAGCAGCCCACAGGAGGCAGAAGCTTTCTTT. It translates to CASSPQEAEAFF.

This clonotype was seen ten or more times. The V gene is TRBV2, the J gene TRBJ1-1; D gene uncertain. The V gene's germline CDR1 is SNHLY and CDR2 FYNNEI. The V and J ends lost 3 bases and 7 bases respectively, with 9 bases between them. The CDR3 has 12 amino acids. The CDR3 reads CASSEGGREAFF. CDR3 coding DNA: TGTGCCAGCAGTGAGGGAGGCCGTGAAGCTTTCTTT.

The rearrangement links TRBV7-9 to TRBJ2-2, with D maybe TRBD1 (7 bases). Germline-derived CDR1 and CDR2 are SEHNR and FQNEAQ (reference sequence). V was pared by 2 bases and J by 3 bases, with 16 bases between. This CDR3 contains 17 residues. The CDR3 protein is CASSLMGPGGHTGELFF. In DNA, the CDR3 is TGTGCCAGCAGCTTAATGGGACCAGGGGGGCACACCGGGGAGCTGTTTTTT.

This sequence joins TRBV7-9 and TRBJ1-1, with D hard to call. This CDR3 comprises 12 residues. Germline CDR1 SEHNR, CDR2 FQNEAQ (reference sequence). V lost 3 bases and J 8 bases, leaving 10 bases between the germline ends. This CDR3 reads CASSFRGGEAFF. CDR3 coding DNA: TGTGCCAGCAGCTTTCGGGGAGGAGAAGCTTTCTTT.

DNA for the CDR3: TGCAGCGTTGGGGACAAGTTCACAGATACGCAGTATTTT. Translating gives CSVGDKFTDTQYF. The genes are TRBV29-1 and TRBJ2-3, with D possibly TRBD1 on 6 matching bases. Germline V gives CDR1 SQVTM, CDR2 ANQGSEA. The CDR3 has 13 amino acids. Trimming removed 4 bases at V and 2 bases at J, with 10 bases between.

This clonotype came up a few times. This CDR3 reads CASSLSPGGISGYTF. Here the CDR3 DNA reads TGTGCCAGCAGCTTATCCCCGGGGGGGATCTCTGGCTACACCTTC. The chain links TRBV11-1 to TRBJ1-2, with D perhaps TRBD1 (5 bases). The CDR3 length is 15 residues. Deletions cut 2 bases from V and 7 bases from J, with 17 bases between. Germline V gene lookup returns CDR1 SGHAT and CDR2 FQDESV (reference sequence).

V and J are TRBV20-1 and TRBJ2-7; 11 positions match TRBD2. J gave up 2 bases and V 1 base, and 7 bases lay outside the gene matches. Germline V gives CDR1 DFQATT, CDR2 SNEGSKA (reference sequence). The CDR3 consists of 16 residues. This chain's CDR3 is CSARGPTSGGTYEQYF. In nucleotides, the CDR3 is TGCAGTGCTAGAGGCCCAACTAGCGGGGGAACCTACGAGCAGTACTTC.

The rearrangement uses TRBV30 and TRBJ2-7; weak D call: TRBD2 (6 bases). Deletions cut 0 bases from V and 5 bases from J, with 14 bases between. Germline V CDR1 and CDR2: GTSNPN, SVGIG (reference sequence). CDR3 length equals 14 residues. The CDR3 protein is CAWSVAREANEQYF. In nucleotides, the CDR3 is TGTGCCTGGAGTGTAGCCAGGGAGGCGAACGAGCAGTACTTC.

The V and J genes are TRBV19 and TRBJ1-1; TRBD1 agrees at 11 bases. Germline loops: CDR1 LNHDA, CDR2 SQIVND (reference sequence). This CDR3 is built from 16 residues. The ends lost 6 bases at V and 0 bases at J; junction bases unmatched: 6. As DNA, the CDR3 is TGTGCCAGTAGACGGACAGGGGGCGGGATGAACACTGAAGCTTTCTTT. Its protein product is CASRRTGGGMNTEAFF.

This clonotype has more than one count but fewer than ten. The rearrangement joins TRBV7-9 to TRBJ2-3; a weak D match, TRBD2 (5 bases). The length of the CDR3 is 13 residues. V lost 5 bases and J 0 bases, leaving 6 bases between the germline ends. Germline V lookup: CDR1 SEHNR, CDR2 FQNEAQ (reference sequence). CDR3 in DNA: TGTGCCAGCAGCGAGGGTAGCACAGATACGCAGTATTTT. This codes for CASSEGSTDTQYF.

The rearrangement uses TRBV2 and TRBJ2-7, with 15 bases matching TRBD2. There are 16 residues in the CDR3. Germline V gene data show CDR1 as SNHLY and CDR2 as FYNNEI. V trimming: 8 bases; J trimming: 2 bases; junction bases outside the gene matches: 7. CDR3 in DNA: TGTGCCAGCTCACCGGGACTAGCGGGAGGTCCCTACGAGCAGTACTTC. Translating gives CASSPGLAGGPYEQYF.

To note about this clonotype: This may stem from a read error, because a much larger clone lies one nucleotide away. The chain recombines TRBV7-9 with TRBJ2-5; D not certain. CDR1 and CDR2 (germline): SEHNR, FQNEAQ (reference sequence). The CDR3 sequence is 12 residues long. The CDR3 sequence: CAGSFIEETQYF. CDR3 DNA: TGTGCCGGCAGCTTTATCGAGGAGACCCAGTACTTC.

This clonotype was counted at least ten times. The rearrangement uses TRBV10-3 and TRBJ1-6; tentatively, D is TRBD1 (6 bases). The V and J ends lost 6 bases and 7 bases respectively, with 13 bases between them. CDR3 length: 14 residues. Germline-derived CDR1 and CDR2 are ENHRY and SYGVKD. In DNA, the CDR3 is TGTGCCATCAGGGAGGGGGTTATCAATTCACCCCTCCACTTT. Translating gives CAIREGVINSPLHF.